The following is a TCR beta chain sequence with its context. The assay was immunoSEQ multiplex PCR, and TCRdb's table has in-frame clones only and misses some. The sample lists under 20,000 clones; less than 85% were seen once. CDR3 length: 18 amino acids. Germline V gives CDR1 SGHRS, CDR2 YFSETQ. J lost 10 bases, V lost 1 base, and 15 bases had no gene match. The data belong to a study of PD-1 and CTLA-4 blockade in melanoma. The gene calls are TRBV5-1 and TRBJ2-1; 12 bases match TRBD2. The source is a human donor with melanoma. The material sequenced was CD8+ T cells from peripheral blood, taken from a patient given anti-PD-1 treatment. CDR3 sequence: CASSLTVGLAGGMREQFF. As DNA, the CDR3 is TGCGCCAGCAGCTTGACGGTCGGGCTAGCGGGAGGGATGAGGGAGCAGTTCTTC. The complete variable domain, with remaining parts taken from reference TRBV5-1 and TRBJ2-1, reads KAGVTQTPRYLIKTRGQQVTLSCSPISGHRSVSWYQQTPGQGLQFLFEYFSETQRNKGNFPGRFSGRQFSNSRSEMNVSTLELGDSALYLCASSLTVGLAGGMREQFFGPGTRLTVL.